This paragraph reports one TCR beta chain. Compared with germline, one end of the junction differs, possibly owing to a read error. Primed by a sample-barcoded 5' primer and a J-beta primer mix, a second PCR proceeded for 7 to 11 cycles. TCRdb passed the 5' RACE reads through MiXCR, listing each CDR3 protein once. The repertoire has hundreds of thousands of distinct CDR3 sequences, around 25% of them found once; the top ten carry 9.4%. This specimen comes from a study of blood T cells in healthy people across ages. The same specimen was also included in a second study, on T cells of mothers and their children.

Source material: blood. The receptor was isolated from a boy under 18 in good health.

The CDR3 reads CSASMTSGFFEGETQHF. The CDR3 nucleotides read TGCAGTGCTTCTATGACTAGCGGGTTTTTCGAGGGGGAGACCCAGCACTTC. The rearrangement uses TRBV20-1 and TRBJ2-5, with 10 bases that match TRBD2. Looked up from germline, CDR1 is DFQATT and CDR2 is SNEGSKA (reference sequence). The CDR3 is 17 amino acids.